Shown below are 30 T cell receptor beta chains from a single sample sequenced in a study of CD8+ T cells in alopecia areata (dated by TCRdb to the late 2010s). Library construction relied on the immunoSEQ multiplex PCR assay. For TCR sequencing, RNA was extracted from every sample and reverse transcribed into cDNA to serve as template. This is the immuneACCESS table as TCRdb keeps it, with only in-frame sequences that have V and J called. A part of the clones is gone; compared with another copy, unresolved V genes explain less than half, and the rest is unexplained. This sample has about 150,000 clones in its table, and 50% to 60% of those were observed once. Jointly, the top ten make up over 4% of the sample. The sequencing sample was made of CD4+ T cells sorted from blood. Source of these receptors: a human donor in good health.

A few counts support this clone. The chain couples TRBV30 to TRBJ2-7, with D perhaps TRBD1 (6 bases). The CDR3 contains 13 residues. Germline CDR1 and CDR2: GTSNPN and SVGIG (reference sequence). Trimming removed 6 bases from V and 3 bases from J, with 15 bases in between. Written as DNA, the CDR3 is TGTGCCTGCGAAAGGCAGGGACACTACGAGCAGTACTTC. Encoded protein: CACERQGHYEQYF.

This chain connects TRBV29-1 to TRBJ1-1; D is possibly TRBD1 (6 bases). CDR1 and CDR2 from the germline V gene are SQVTM and ANQGSEA. The CDR3 covers 14 residues. V was cut by 5 bases and J by 1 base, with 14 bases left in between. Written as DNA, the CDR3 is TGCAGCGTTTTAGGGGGACGAAAGAACACTGAAGCTTTCTTT. Translating gives CSVLGGRKNTEAFF.

There are a few counts of this clone. This chain connects TRBV25-1 to TRBJ2-5; D tentatively fits TRBD1 or TRBD2 (5 bases each). Germline CDR1 is MGHDK and CDR2 is SYGVNS. This CDR3 spans 15 amino acids. The V end lost 2 bases, the J end lost 5 bases, and 15 bases lay between the germline ends. The CDR3, as DNA: TGTGCCAGCAGTGAACAGGGTCGGGGATCGGAGACCCAGTACTTC. Protein sequence: CASSEQGRGSETQYF.

The rearrangement uses TRBV29-1 and TRBJ2-3; D is unclear. The V and J ends lost 6 bases and 3 bases respectively, with 7 bases between them. From germline, CDR1 is SQVTM and CDR2 ANQGSEA. This CDR3 spans 11 amino acids. The CDR3 DNA is TGCAGCGTGGATAGTACAGATACGCAGTATTTT. Its protein product is CSVDSTDTQYF.

The rearrangement joins TRBV7-9 to TRBJ1-2; D is undetermined. The germline gives CDR1 SEHNR, CDR2 FQNEAQ (reference sequence). This CDR3 comprises 15 residues. V lost 5 bases, J lost 2 bases, and 15 bases lay in between. CDR3 residues: CASSRADAPNYGYTF. The CDR3 nucleotides read TGTGCCAGCAGCCGGGCGGATGCGCCAAACTATGGCTACACCTTC.

On this clone itself: Other nucleotide sequences in the sample specify the same CDR3. The gene calls are TRBV4-1 and TRBJ2-5; 15 nucleotides line up with TRBD2. The CDR3 is 19 residues long. V lost 3 bases, J lost 2 bases, and 10 bases stayed unmatched. The germline V gene has CDR1 MGHRA and CDR2 YSYEKL. CDR3 residues: CASSHPGLAGGPGQETQYF. In DNA, the CDR3 is TGCGCCAGCAGCCATCCTGGACTAGCGGGAGGGCCTGGACAAGAGACCCAGTACTTC.

J is TRBJ2-7 and V is TRBV4-2; D uncertain. V was trimmed by 0 bases and J by 0 bases, leaving 9 bases between them. CDR1 and CDR2 (germline): LGHNA, YNFKEQ. The CDR3 has 15 amino acids. CDR3 region: CASSQEPIPSYEQYF. CDR3 bases: TGTGCCAGCAGCCAAGAACCGATCCCCTCCTACGAGCAGTACTTC.

This clone was found a few times. The genes are TRBV5-6 and TRBJ2-4; no clear D. Trimming took off 1 base at V and 7 bases at J, with 9 bases between the two ends. CDR3 length equals 13 residues. The germline CDR1 and CDR2 sequences are SGHDT and YYEEEE. The CDR3 region is CASSLQGLNIQYF. Here the CDR3 DNA reads TGTGCCAGCAGCTTGCAAGGCTTGAACATTCAGTACTTC. Full variable domain (remainder filled in from reference TRBV5-6 and TRBJ2-4): DAGVTQSPTHLIKTRGQQVTLRCSPKSGHDTVSWYQQALGQGPQFIFQYYEEEERQRGNFPDRFSGHQFPNYSSELNVNALLLGDSALYLCASSLQGLNIQYFGAGTRLSVL.

The chain is built from TRBV29-1 and TRBJ2-5, with D tentatively TRBD2 (6 bases). From germline, CDR1 is SQVTM and CDR2 ANQGSEA. The CDR3 consists of 11 residues. Trimming took 7 bases from V and 5 from J, leaving 11 bases between them. The CDR3 loop reads CSGGILETQYF. CDR3 sequence (DNA): TGCAGCGGCGGGATATTGGAGACCCAGTACTTC. Drawing the rest from reference TRBV29-1 and TRBJ2-5, the complete variable domain is SAVISQKPSRDICQRGTSLTIQCQVDSQVTMMFWYRQQPGQSLTLIATANQGSEATYESGFVIDKFPISRPNLTFSTLTVSNMSPEDSSIYLCSGGILETQYFGPGTRLLVL.

The gene calls are TRBV7-9 and TRBJ2-2; a weak D match, TRBD2 (6 bases). Germline V gives CDR1 SEHNR, CDR2 FQNEAQ (reference sequence). The V end was cut by 5 bases, the J end by 4 bases, with 14 bases between. The length of the CDR3 is 15 residues. The CDR3 DNA reads as TGTGCCAGCAGCCCCGGGGCGGGGTTCACCGGGGAGCTGTTTTTT. Amino acid sequence: CASSPGAGFTGELFF.

The chain carries TRBV13 and TRBJ2-7; 8 positions match TRBD1. The CDR3 totals 17 residues. Trimming removed 5 bases from V and 5 bases from J; junction bases left unmatched: 17. Germline CDR1 and CDR2: PRHDT and FYEKMQ (reference sequence). CDR3 sequence: CASSRTRSRQGSHEQYF. The CDR3, as DNA: TGTGCCAGCAGCCGGACACGATCCCGACAGGGGAGCCACGAGCAGTACTTC.

The J gene is TRBJ2-3, the V gene TRBV25-1; D gene unclear. V shed 4 bases and J shed 7 bases, with 9 bases lying between them. CDR3 length equals 12 residues. Germline V CDR1 and CDR2: MGHDK, SYGVNS. The DNA for the CDR3 is TGTGCCAGCAGTGGCCGCACGCATACGCAGTATTTT. It translates to CASSGRTHTQYF. Using reference TRBV25-1 and TRBJ2-3 for the parts outside the CDR3, the full variable domain is EADIYQTPRYLVIGTGKKITLECSQTMGHDKMYWYQQDPGMELHLIHYSYGVNSTEKGDLSSESTVSRIRTEHFPLTLESARPSHTSQYLCASSGRTHTQYFGPGTRLTVL.

This clone has only a few counts. The V gene is TRBV7-9, the J gene TRBJ2-2; D gene ambiguous. The germline V gene encodes CDR1 SEHNR and CDR2 FQNEAQ (reference sequence). V lost 4 bases and J lost 5, with 8 bases in between. CDR3 length: 13 amino acids. The CDR3 nucleotides read TGTGCCAGCAGCTCCGGACCTACCGGGGAGCTGTTTTTT. Its protein product is CASSSGPTGELFF.

A few counts support this clone. The same CDR3 also results from other DNA sequences found in this sample. The chain combines TRBV29-1 with TRBJ2-3; D is uncertain. The V end lost 2 bases, the J end lost 4 bases, and 7 bases lay between the germline ends. This CDR3 spans 12 amino acids. Germline assignment: CDR1 SQVTM and CDR2 ANQGSEA. The CDR3 region has the DNA TGCAGCGTTGAATGGGGTGCAGATACGCAGTATTTT. It translates to CSVEWGADTQYF.

The J gene is TRBJ2-1, the V gene TRBV15; 7 bases agree with TRBD1. This CDR3 contains 15 residues. Germline CDR1 is LNHNV and CDR2 is YYDKDF (reference sequence). V lost 3 bases and J lost 5; bases outside the gene matches: 7. The DNA of the CDR3 is TGTGCCACCAGCAGGGACCTAGGGGGCCACAATGAGCAGTTCTTC. The encoded protein is CATSRDLGGHNEQFF.

This clone has just a few counts. V usage is TRBV30 and J usage is TRBJ1-5; D is ambiguous. Trimming removed 2 bases at V and 3 bases at J, with 8 bases between. CDR1 and CDR2 (germline): GTSNPN, SVGIG (reference sequence). The CDR3 is 13 amino acids. The CDR3 is CAWSLRDNQPQHF. In DNA, the CDR3 is TGTGCCTGGAGTCTTCGGGACAATCAGCCCCAGCATTTT.

The V call is TRBV2, the J call TRBJ1-2; the D gene is possibly TRBD1 (6 bases). V lost 3 bases, J lost 2 bases, and 7 bases lay in between. Germline V gene lookup returns CDR1 SNHLY and CDR2 FYNNEI. The CDR3 length is 13 residues. CDR3: CASSDQGNYGYTF. Written as DNA, the CDR3 is TGTGCCAGCAGTGATCAGGGGAACTATGGCTACACCTTC.

This clone came up a few times. V gene TRBV9 combines with J gene TRBJ2-1; TRBD2 might be the D (5 bases). V lost 4 bases, J lost 8 bases, and 16 bases lay in between. This CDR3 region has 14 residues. CDR1 is SGDLS and CDR2 is YYNGEE in the germline V gene. Here the CDR3 reads CASSLTDWADEQFF. DNA for the CDR3: TGTGCCAGCAGCTTGACGGACTGGGCGGATGAGCAGTTCTTC.

The chain has TRBV29-1 and TRBJ1-1, with no clear D. CDR3 length: 12 amino acids. Germline V gene lookup returns CDR1 SQVTM and CDR2 ANQGSEA. The germline V and J ends were trimmed by 4 bases and 0 bases, with 6 bases remaining between them. CDR3 amino acids: CSVVSMNTEAFF. CDR3 DNA: TGCAGCGTTGTCAGCATGAACACTGAAGCTTTCTTT.

V and J are TRBV29-1 and TRBJ2-3, with D possibly matching TRBD1 (8 bases). The CDR3 is 13 amino acids. The ends were cut back, 8 bases at V and 5 bases at J, with 17 bases in the middle. The germline V gene has CDR1 SQVTM and CDR2 ANQGSEA. The CDR3 loop reads CSTDREGGDTQYF. The CDR3 DNA reads TGCAGCACGGACAGGGAGGGAGGAGATACGCAGTATTTT.

The rearrangement uses TRBV6-5 and TRBJ2-2; D is perhaps TRBD1 or TRBD2 (6 bases each). The CDR3 spans 15 residues. V lost 2 bases and J 1 base, leaving 8 bases between the germline ends. Germline values: CDR1 MNHEY, CDR2 SVGAGI. For the CDR3, the DNA is TGTGCCAGCAGTTACAGGGGGGAGAACACCGGGGAGCTGTTTTTT. It specifies CASSYRGENTGELFF.

This clone was seen a few times. The chain is built from TRBV27 and TRBJ1-1; TRBD1 might be the D (5 bases). With 7 bases removed from V and 4 bases from J, the gap between germline ends came to 16 bases. CDR1 MNHEY and CDR2 SMNVEV come from the germline V gene (reference sequence). This CDR3 has 14 amino acids. CDR3 sequence reads: CASTSHLGGTEAFF. As DNA, the CDR3 is TGTGCCAGCACCTCGCACCTCGGGGGCACTGAAGCTTTCTTT.

This clone was picked up one time. The chain combines TRBV5-1 with TRBJ2-6; no firm D call. The germline V and J ends were trimmed by 1 base and 0 bases, with 14 bases remaining between them. The CDR3 loop spans 18 amino acids. Looked up from germline, CDR1 is SGHRS and CDR2 is YFSETQ. The CDR3 DNA reads TGCGCCAGCAGCTTGTTTGCAGGCTTGTCCTCTGGGGCCAACGTCCTGACTTTC. The encoded protein is CASSLFAGLSSGANVLTF.

The V call is TRBV5-6, the J call TRBJ1-5; D is uncertain. CDR3 size: 13 residues. The V end was cut by 3 bases, the J end by 4 bases, with 8 bases between. CDR1 SGHDT and CDR2 YYEEEE come from the germline V gene. CDR3 in amino acids: CASSSHPNQPQHF. DNA for the CDR3: TGTGCCAGCAGCTCCCACCCGAATCAGCCCCAGCATTTT.

This clone was seen a few times. The chain recombines TRBV10-3 with TRBJ2-1; 7 nucleotides agree with TRBD1. V lost 9 bases and J lost 4; bases outside the gene matches: 3. CDR1 and CDR2 (germline): ENHRY, SYGVKD. The CDR3 sequence is 12 residues long. The CDR3 DNA sequence: TGTGCCATAGGGGACAGTTACAATGAGCAGTTCTTC. Translation gives CAIGDSYNEQFF.

This rearrangement joins TRBV5-4 to TRBJ1-1, with TRBD1 as a possible D gene (5 bases). Trimming removed 3 bases at V and 1 base at J, with 13 bases between. From germline, CDR1 is SGHNT and CDR2 YYREEE (reference sequence). The CDR3 contains 15 residues. CDR3 coding DNA: TGTGCCAGCAGCTCAGGTTCCGGACAGAACACTGAAGCTTTCTTT. This translates into CASSSGSGQNTEAFF.

This clone was seen a handful of times. The chain is built from TRBV7-8 and TRBJ2-3, with D hard to call. The CDR3 has 12 residues. V was pared by 5 bases and J by 6 bases, with 9 bases between. Per the germline V gene, CDR1 is SGHVS and CDR2 is FQNEAQ. This chain's CDR3 is CASSPNTDTQYF. The CDR3 DNA sequence: TGTGCCAGCAGCCCGAACACCGATACGCAGTATTTT.

The chain combines TRBV29-1 with TRBJ2-7; the D gene is possibly TRBD2 (7 bases). The CDR3 has 13 residues. Germline loops: CDR1 SQVTM, CDR2 ANQGSEA. V was shortened by 2 bases and J by 5 bases, with 13 bases between the two germline ends. The CDR3 is CSVEWRGGHEQYF. CDR3 sequence (DNA): TGCAGCGTTGAATGGAGGGGGGGCCACGAGCAGTACTTC.

The gene calls are TRBV6-5 and TRBJ2-7; D perhaps matches TRBD1 (6 bases). Germline CDR1 reads MNHEY; CDR2 reads SVGAGI. The V and J ends lost 5 bases and 3 bases respectively, with 14 bases between them. The CDR3 has 14 residues. CDR3 in amino acids: CASSKTLGGYEQYF. DNA of the CDR3: TGTGCCAGCAGTAAAACACTAGGGGGCTACGAGCAGTACTTC.

This chain uses TRBV7-2 with TRBJ1-4, with D uncertain. V lost 4 bases, J lost 0 bases, and 9 bases lay in between. Germline CDR1 and CDR2: SGHTA and FQGNSA. The CDR3 consists of 15 residues. Here the CDR3 DNA reads TGTGCCAGCAGCTCTCACAGTACAACTAATGAAAAACTGTTTTTT. Amino acid sequence: CASSSHSTTNEKLFF. The full variable domain, with the rest looked up from reference TRBV7-2 and TRBJ1-4, is GAGVSQSPSNKVTEKGKDVELRCDPISGHTALYWYRQSLGQGLEFLIYFQGNSAPDKSGLPSDRFSAERTGGSVSTLTIQRTQQEDSAVYLCASSSHSTTNEKLFFGSGTQLSVL.